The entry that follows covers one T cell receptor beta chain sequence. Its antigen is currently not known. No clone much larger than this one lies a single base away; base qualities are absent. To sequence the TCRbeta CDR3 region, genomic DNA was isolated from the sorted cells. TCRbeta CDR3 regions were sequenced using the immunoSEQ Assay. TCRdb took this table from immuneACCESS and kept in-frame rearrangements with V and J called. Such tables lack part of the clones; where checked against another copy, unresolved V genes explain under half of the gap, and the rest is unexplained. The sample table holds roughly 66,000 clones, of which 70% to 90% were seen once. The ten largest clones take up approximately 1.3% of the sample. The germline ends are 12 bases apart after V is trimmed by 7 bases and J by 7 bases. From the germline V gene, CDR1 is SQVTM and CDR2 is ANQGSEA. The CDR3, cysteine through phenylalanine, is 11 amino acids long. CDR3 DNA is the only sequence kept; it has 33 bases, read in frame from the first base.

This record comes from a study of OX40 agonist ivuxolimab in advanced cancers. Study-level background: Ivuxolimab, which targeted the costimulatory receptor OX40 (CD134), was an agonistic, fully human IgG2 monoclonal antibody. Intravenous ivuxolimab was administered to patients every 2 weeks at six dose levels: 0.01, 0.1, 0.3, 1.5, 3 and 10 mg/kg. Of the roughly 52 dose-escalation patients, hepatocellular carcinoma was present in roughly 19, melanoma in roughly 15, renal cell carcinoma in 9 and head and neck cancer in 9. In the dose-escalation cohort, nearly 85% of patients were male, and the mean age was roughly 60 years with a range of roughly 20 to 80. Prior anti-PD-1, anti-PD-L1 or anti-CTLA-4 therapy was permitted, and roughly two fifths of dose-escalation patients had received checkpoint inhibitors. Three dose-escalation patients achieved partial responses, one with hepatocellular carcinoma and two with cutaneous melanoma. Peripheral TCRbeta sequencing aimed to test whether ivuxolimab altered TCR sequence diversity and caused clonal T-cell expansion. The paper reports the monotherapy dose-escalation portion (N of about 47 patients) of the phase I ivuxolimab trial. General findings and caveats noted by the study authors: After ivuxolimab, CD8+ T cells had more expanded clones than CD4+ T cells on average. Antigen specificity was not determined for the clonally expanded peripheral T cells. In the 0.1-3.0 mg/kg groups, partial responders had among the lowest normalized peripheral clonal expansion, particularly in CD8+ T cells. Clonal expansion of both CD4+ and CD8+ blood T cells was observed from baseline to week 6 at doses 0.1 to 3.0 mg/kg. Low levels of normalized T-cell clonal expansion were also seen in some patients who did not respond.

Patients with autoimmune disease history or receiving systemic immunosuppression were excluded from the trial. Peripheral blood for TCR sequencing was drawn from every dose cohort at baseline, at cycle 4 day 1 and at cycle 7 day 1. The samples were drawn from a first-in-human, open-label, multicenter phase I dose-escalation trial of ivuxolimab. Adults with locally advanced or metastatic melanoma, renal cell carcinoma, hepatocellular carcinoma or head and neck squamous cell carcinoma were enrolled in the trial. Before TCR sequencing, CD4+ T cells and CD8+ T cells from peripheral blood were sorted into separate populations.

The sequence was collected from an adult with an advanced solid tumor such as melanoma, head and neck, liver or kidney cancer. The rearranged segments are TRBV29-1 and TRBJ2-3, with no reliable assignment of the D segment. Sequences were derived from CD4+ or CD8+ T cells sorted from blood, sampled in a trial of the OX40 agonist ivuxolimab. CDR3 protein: CSAELGNTQYF. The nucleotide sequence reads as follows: TGCAGCGCCGAGCTCGGCAATACGCAGTATTTT.